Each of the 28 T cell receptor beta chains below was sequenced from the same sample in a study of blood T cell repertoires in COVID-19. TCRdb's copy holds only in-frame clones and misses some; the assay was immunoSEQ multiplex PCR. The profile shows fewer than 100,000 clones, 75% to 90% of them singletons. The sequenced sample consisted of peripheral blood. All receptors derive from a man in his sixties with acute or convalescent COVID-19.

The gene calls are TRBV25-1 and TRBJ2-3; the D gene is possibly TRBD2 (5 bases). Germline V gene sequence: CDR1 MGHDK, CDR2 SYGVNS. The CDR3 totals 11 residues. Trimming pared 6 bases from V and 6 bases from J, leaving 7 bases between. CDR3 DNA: TGTGCCAGCAGCGGACTGGATACGCAGTATTTT. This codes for CASSGLDTQYF.

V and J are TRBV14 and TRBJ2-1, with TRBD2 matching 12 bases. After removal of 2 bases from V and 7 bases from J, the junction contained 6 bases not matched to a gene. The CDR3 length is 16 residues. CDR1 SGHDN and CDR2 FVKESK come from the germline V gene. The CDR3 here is CASSQRPSGRENEQFF. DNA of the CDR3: TGTGCCAGCAGCCAAAGACCTAGCGGGAGGGAAAATGAGCAGTTCTTC.

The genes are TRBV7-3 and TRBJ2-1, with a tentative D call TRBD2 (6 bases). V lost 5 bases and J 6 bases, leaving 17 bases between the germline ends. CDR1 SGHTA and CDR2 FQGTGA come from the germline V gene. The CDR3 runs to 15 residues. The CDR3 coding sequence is TGTGCCAGCAGCCTAGAGACTAGTTTGGCCAATGAGCAGTTCTTC. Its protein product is CASSLETSLANEQFF.

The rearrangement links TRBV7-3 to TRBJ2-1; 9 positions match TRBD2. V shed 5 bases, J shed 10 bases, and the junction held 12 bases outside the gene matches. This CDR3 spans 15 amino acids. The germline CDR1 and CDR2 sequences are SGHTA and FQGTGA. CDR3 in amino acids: CASSPRSGRLPEQFF. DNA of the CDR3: TGTGCCAGCAGCCCCCGTAGCGGGAGACTCCCCGAGCAGTTCTTC. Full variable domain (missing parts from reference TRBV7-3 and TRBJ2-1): GAGVSQTPSNKVTEKGKYVELRCDPISGHTALYWYRQSLGQGPEFLIYFQGTGAADDSGLPNDRFFAVRPEGSVSTLKIQRTERGDSAVYLCASSPRSGRLPEQFFGPGTRLTVL.

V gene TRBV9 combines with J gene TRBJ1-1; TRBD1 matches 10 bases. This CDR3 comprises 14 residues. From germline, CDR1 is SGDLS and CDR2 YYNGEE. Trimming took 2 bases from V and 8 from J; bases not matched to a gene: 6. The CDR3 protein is CASSVMTGGAEAFF. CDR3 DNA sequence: TGTGCCAGCAGCGTTATGACAGGGGGCGCCGAAGCTTTCTTT.

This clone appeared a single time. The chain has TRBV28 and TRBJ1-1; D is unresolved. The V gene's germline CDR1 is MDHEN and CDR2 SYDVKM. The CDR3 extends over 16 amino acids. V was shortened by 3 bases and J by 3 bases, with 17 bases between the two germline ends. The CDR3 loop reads CASSFRIFGDDTEAFF. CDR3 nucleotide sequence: TGTGCCAGCAGTTTCCGCATCTTCGGGGATGACACTGAAGCTTTCTTT.

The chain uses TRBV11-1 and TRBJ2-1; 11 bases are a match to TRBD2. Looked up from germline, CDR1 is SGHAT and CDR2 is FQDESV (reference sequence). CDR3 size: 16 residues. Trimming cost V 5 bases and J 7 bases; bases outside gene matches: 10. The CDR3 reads CASSDSTSGRKNEQFF. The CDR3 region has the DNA TGTGCCAGCAGCGATTCAACTAGCGGGAGAAAGAATGAGCAGTTCTTC.

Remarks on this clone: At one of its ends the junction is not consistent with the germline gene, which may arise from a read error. The chain's CDR3 is CASSIAGTADTQYF. The DNA for the CDR3 is TGTGCCAGCAGCATAGCAGGGACTGCAGATACGCAGTATTTT. The J gene is TRBJ2-3, the V gene TRBV7-9; D might be TRBD2 (6 bases). Per germline, CDR1 SEHNR and CDR2 FQNEAQ (reference sequence). The CDR3 has 14 amino acids.

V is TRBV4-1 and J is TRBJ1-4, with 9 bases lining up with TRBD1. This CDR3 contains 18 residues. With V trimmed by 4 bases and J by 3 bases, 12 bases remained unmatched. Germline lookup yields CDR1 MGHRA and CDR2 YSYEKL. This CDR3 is CASSLSIGTGPANEKLFF. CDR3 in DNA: TGCGCCAGCAGCCTCTCCATTGGGACAGGGCCGGCTAATGAAAAACTGTTTTTT.

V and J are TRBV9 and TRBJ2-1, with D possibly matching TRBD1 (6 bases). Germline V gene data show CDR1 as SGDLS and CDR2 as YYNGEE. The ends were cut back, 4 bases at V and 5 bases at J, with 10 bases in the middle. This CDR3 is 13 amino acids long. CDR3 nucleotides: TGTGCCAGCAGCAACAGGGTAAACAATGAGCAGTTCTTC. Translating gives CASSNRVNNEQFF.

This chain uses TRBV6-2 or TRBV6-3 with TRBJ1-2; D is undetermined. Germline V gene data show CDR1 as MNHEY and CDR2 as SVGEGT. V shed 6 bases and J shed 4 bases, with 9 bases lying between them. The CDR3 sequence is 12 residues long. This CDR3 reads CASSFNIYGYTF. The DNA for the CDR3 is TGTGCCAGCAGCTTTAACATCTATGGCTACACCTTC.

The CDR3 DNA reads as TGTGCCACCAGTGATCCCGGGACTAGCACCGGGGAGCTGTTTTTT. It encodes CATSDPGTSTGELFF. The gene calls are TRBV24-1 and TRBJ2-2, with 8 bases that match TRBD2. Germline CDR1 is KGHDR and CDR2 is SFDVKD. Trimming took 3 bases from V and 4 from J; bases not matched to a gene: 3. The CDR3 is made up of 15 amino acids.

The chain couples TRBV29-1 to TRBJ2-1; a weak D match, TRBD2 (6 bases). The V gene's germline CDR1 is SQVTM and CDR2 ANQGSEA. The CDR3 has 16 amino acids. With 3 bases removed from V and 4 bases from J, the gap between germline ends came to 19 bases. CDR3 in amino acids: CSVDQPLARVYNEQFF. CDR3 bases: TGCAGCGTTGATCAACCTCTAGCGAGGGTTTACAATGAGCAGTTCTTC.

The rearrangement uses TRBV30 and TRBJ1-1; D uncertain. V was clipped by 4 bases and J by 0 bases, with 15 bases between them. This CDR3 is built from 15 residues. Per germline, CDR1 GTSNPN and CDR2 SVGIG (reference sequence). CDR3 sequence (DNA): TGTGCCTGGACCAGCGCTCGCCCCTTGAACACTGAAGCTTTCTTT. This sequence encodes CAWTSARPLNTEAFF.

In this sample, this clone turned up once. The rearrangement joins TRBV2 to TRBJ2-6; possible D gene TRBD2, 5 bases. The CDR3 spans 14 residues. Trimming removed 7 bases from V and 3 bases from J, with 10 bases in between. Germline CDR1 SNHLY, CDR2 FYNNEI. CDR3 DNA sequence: TGTGCCAGCACGAGGGTTTTTGGGGCCAACGTCCTGACTTTC. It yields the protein CASTRVFGANVLTF.

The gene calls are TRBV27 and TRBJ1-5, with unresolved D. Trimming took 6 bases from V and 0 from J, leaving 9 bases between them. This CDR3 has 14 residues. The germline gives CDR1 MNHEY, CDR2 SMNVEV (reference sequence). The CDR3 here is CASRSGDSNQPQHF. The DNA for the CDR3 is TGTGCCAGCAGATCAGGTGATAGCAATCAGCCCCAGCATTTT.

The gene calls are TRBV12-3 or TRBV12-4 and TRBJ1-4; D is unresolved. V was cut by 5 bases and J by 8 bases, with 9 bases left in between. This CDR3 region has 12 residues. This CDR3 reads CASSAAGEKLFF. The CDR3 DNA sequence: TGTGCCAGCAGTGCGGCCGGGGAAAAACTGTTTTTT.

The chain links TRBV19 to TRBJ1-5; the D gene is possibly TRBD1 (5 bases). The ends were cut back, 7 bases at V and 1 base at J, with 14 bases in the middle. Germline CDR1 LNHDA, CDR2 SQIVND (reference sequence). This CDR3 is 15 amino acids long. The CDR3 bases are TGTGCCAGTACCTTAAGTGGGGGGAGCAATCAGCCCCAGCATTTT. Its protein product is CASTLSGGSNQPQHF.

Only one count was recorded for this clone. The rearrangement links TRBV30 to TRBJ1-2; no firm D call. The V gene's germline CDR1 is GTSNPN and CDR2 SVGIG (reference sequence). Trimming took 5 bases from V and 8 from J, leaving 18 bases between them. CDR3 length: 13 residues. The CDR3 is CAWAAGHTAGYTF. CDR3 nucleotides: TGTGCCTGGGCTGCGGGCCACACAGCGGGCTACACCTTC.

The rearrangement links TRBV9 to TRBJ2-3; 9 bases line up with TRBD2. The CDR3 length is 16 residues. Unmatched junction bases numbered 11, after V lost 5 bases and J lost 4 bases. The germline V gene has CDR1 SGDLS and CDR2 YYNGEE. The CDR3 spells CASSDISGRRPDTQYF. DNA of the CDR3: TGTGCCAGCAGTGACATTAGCGGGAGAAGGCCAGATACGCAGTATTTT.

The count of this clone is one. The CDR3 is CASSSGLAGNTDTQYF. The CDR3 DNA reads as TGCGCCAGCAGCTCGGGACTAGCGGGGAACACAGATACGCAGTATTTT. The genes are TRBV5-1 and TRBJ2-3; 13 positions match TRBD2. Germline V gives CDR1 SGHRS, CDR2 YFSETQ. The CDR3 consists of 16 residues. J gave up 2 bases and V 3 bases, and 3 bases lay outside the gene matches.

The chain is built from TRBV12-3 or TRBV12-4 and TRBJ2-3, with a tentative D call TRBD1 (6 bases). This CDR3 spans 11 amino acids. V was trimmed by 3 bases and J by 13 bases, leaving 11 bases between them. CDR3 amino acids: CASSLEDSKYF. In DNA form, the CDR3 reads TGTGCCAGCAGTTTGGAGGACAGCAAGTATTTT.

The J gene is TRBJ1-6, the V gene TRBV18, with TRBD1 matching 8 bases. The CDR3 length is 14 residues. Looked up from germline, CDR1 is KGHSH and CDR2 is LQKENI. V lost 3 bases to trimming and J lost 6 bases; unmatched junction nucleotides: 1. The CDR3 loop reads CASSPGQVNSPLHF. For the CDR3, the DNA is TGTGCCAGCTCACCGGGACAGGTTAATTCACCCCTCCACTTT.

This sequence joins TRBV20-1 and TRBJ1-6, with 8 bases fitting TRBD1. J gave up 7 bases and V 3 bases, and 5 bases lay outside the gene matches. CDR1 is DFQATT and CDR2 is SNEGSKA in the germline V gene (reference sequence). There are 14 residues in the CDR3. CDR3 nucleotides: TGCAGTGCTAGTGGACAGGGTCGGAATTCACCCCTCCACTTT. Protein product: CSASGQGRNSPLHF.

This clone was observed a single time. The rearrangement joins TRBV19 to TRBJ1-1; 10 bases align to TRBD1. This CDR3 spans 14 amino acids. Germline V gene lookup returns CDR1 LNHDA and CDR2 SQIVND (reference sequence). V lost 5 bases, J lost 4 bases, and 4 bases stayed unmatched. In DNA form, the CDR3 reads TGTGCCAGTAGTGGGACAGGGGTAAGCACTGAAGCTTTCTTT. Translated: CASSGTGVSTEAFF.

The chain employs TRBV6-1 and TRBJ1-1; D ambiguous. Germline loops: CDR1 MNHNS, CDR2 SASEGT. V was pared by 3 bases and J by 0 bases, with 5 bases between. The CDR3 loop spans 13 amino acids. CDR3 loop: CASSDRMNTEAFF. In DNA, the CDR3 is TGTGCCAGCAGTGACAGGATGAACACTGAAGCTTTCTTT.

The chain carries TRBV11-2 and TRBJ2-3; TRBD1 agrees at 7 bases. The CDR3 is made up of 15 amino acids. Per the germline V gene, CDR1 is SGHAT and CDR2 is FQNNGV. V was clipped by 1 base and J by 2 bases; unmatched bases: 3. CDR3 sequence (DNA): TGTGCCAGCAGCTTAGTAGGGACAGCCACAGATACGCAGTATTTT. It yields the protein CASSLVGTATDTQYF.

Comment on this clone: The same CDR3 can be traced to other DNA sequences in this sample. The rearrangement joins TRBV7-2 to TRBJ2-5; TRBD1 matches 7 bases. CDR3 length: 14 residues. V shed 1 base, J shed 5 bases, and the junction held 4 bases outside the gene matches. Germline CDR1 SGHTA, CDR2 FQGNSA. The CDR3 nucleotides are TGTGCCAGCAGCTTAGTTGGCAGGGGGGAGACCCAGTACTTC. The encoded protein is CASSLVGRGETQYF.